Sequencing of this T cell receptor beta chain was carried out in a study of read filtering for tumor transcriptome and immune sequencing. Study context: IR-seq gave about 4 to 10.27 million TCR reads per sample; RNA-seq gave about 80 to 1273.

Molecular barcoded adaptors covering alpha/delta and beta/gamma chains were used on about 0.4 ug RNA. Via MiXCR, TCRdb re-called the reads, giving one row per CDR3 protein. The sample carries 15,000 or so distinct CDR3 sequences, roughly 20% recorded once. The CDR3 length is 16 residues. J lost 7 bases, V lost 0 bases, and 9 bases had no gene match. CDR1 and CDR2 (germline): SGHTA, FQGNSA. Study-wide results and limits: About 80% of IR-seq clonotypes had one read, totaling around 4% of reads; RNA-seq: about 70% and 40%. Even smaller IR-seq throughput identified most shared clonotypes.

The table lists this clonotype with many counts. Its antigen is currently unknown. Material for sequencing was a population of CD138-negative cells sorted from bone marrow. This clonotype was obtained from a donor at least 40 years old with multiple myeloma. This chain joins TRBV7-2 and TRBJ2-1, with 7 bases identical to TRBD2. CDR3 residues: CASSLAGTGGLNEQFF. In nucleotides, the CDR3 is TGTGCCAGCAGCTTAGCGGGCACGGGAGGTTTAAATGAGCAGTTCTTC.